The 20 T cell receptor beta chains below come from one sample, sequenced in a study of a mutant IDH1 vaccine in newly diagnosed glioma. The table came from immunoSEQ multiplex PCR; TCRdb's copy has only in-frame clones and leaves some out. The sample includes approximately 26,000 clones, around 92% of them seen just once. For these receptors, no antigen is known. Time point here: week 5, during vaccination. Each vaccine dose was 300 ug of mutant IDH1 20-mer peptide, with topical imiquimod. Sequencing used PBMCs, obtained from a glioma patient whose treatment included an IDH1 peptide vaccine. The receptors were gathered from a man between 18 and 29 years old with glioma.

J is TRBJ1-4 and V is TRBV5-1; D is unresolved. Trimming removed 0 bases from V and 0 bases from J, with 9 bases in between. CDR1 and CDR2 (germline): SGHRS, YFSETQ. The CDR3 covers 16 residues. The chain's CDR3 is CASSLGGYATNEKLFF. The CDR3 DNA reads as TGCGCCAGCAGCTTGGGAGGATACGCAACTAATGAAAAACTGTTTTTT. The full variable domain, rest sourced from reference TRBV5-1 and TRBJ1-4, is KAGVTQTPRYLIKTRGQQVTLSCSPISGHRSVSWYQQTPGQGLQFLFEYFSETQRNKGNFPGRFSGRQFSNSRSEMNVSTLELGDSALYLCASSLGGYATNEKLFFGSGTQLSVL.

V usage is TRBV30 and J usage is TRBJ1-5; possibly TRBD1 for D (5 bases). V was pared by 0 bases and J by 7 bases, with 10 bases between. Germline loops: CDR1 GTSNPN, CDR2 SVGIG (reference sequence). This CDR3 region has 13 residues. Here the CDR3 reads CAWSVGGGQPQHF. CDR3 sequence (DNA): TGTGCCTGGAGTGTTGGGGGAGGGCAGCCCCAGCATTTT.

The chain employs TRBV7-2 and TRBJ1-2; D might be TRBD1 (6 bases). Trimming stripped 5 bases from V and 7 bases from J, with 23 bases between. The CDR3 has 16 amino acids. Germline V gives CDR1 SGHTA, CDR2 FQGNSA. Written as DNA, the CDR3 is TGTGCCAGCAGCACACGATCGGGGGGCGCGGATGCTGGCTACACCTTC. It yields the protein CASSTRSGGADAGYTF.

This chain links TRBV6-1 with TRBJ1-5; 8 bases agree with TRBD1. The germline V gene encodes CDR1 MNHNS and CDR2 SASEGT. There are 15 residues in the CDR3. Trimming removed 0 bases from V and 9 bases from J; junction bases left unmatched: 7. The CDR3 sequence: CASSEAWTGQGPQHF. CDR3 bases: TGTGCCAGCAGTGAAGCGTGGACAGGGCAGGGGCCCCAGCATTTT.

V usage is TRBV2 and J usage is TRBJ2-2; D remains unclear. The length of the CDR3 is 17 residues. The germline CDR1 and CDR2 sequences are SNHLY and FYNNEI. The V and J ends lost 2 bases and 5 bases respectively, with 18 bases between them. The CDR3 region is CASSELGHTILTGELFF. CDR3 DNA sequence: TGTGCCAGCAGTGAACTGGGTCACACGATTCTGACCGGGGAGCTGTTTTTT.

The rearrangement joins TRBV29-1 to TRBJ2-7; maybe TRBD2 (5 bases). Per the germline V gene, CDR1 is SQVTM and CDR2 is ANQGSEA. The CDR3 extends over 13 amino acids. With 5 bases removed from V and 0 bases from J, the gap between germline ends came to 11 bases. This CDR3 is CSVSDGGSYEQYF. In DNA, the CDR3 is TGCAGCGTTTCGGACGGAGGCTCCTACGAGCAGTACTTC.

V is TRBV19 and J is TRBJ2-1, with D possibly TRBD1 on 5 matching bases. Germline loops: CDR1 LNHDA, CDR2 SQIVND (reference sequence). The CDR3 spans 15 residues. V lost 8 bases and J lost 3, with 17 bases in between. DNA for the CDR3: TGTGCCAGTGGGGCCCGATACCTCGGCTACAATGAGCAGTTCTTC. This sequence encodes CASGARYLGYNEQFF.

This chain connects TRBV30 to TRBJ2-2; maybe TRBD2 (5 bases). The V end was cut by 4 bases, the J end by 4 bases, with 13 bases between. Looked up from germline, CDR1 is GTSNPN and CDR2 is SVGIG (reference sequence). This CDR3 has 14 residues. The CDR3 DNA reads as TGTGCCTGGATGGCTACGAGGGTCACCGGGGAGCTGTTTTTT. It translates to CAWMATRVTGELFF. The full variable domain, completed using reference TRBV30 and TRBJ2-2, is SQTIHQWPATLVQPVGSPLSLECTVEGTSNPNLYWYRQAAGRGLQLLFYSVGIGQISSEVPQNLSASRPQDRQFILSSKKLLLSDSGFYLCAWMATRVTGELFFGEGSRLTVL.

The chain is built from TRBV4-1 and TRBJ2-7, with D perhaps TRBD2 (6 bases). Germline V lookup: CDR1 MGHRA, CDR2 YSYEKL. Trimming removed 4 bases at V and 1 base at J, with 8 bases between. This CDR3 is 13 amino acids long. In DNA, the CDR3 is TGCGCCAGCAGCCCCCGGGAGTCCTACGAGCAGTACTTC. Residues: CASSPRESYEQYF.

CDR3: CAWSDTDISNTEAFF. The CDR3 DNA follows: TGTGCCTGGAGTGACACGGACATTTCGAACACTGAAGCTTTCTTT. The chain links TRBV30 to TRBJ1-1; possible D gene TRBD1, 5 bases. The CDR3 totals 15 residues. The germline V gene has CDR1 GTSNPN and CDR2 SVGIG (reference sequence). V shed 1 base and J shed 1 base, with 13 bases lying between them.

This clone was observed a single time. This chain connects TRBV15 to TRBJ1-2, with TRBD1 matching over 7 bases. CDR1 and CDR2 (germline): LNHNV, YYDKDF (reference sequence). This CDR3 region has 14 residues. V trimming: 1 base; J trimming: 4 bases; junction bases outside the gene matches: 3. CDR3 sequence reads: CATSRGGTVYGYTF. The CDR3 bases are TGTGCCACCAGCAGAGGAGGGACAGTCTATGGCTACACCTTC. Complete variable domain (other parts from reference TRBV15 and TRBJ1-2): DAMVIQNPRYQVTQFGKPVTLSCSQTLNHNVMYWYQQKSSQAPKLLFHYYDKDFNNEADTPDNFQSRRPNTSFCFLDIRSPGLGDTAMYLCATSRGGTVYGYTFGSGTRLTVV.

This clone was seen a handful of times. The chain uses TRBV6-6 and TRBJ1-2; 7 nucleotides agree with TRBD1. This CDR3 spans 13 amino acids. Per germline, CDR1 MNHNY and CDR2 SVGAGI (reference sequence). V shed 5 bases, J shed 5 bases, and the junction held 5 bases outside the gene matches. The CDR3 here is CASSPQGSYGYTF. In DNA, the CDR3 is TGTGCCAGCAGTCCACAGGGGAGTTATGGCTACACCTTC.

The V and J genes are TRBV27 and TRBJ1-1; TRBD1 is a possible D gene (5 bases). The V gene lost 7 bases and the J gene lost 4 bases, with 16 bases spanning the gap. The CDR3 has 14 residues. Germline assignment: CDR1 MNHEY and CDR2 SMNVEV (reference sequence). For the CDR3, the DNA is TGTGCCAGCACCTTGGGGCCAAGGGGCACTGAAGCTTTCTTT. Protein: CASTLGPRGTEAFF.

This clone appeared once. The chain employs TRBV6-5 and TRBJ2-7; 12 positions agree with TRBD2. CDR1 is MNHEY, CDR2 SVGAGI, per germline. The trim removed 7 bases at V and 9 bases at J, leaving 10 bases unmatched. The CDR3 covers 14 residues. DNA of the CDR3: TGTGCCAGCACTAGCGGGTTGACTAGCGGGAGGCAGTACTTC. Translated, it gives CASTSGLTSGRQYF.

This clone was found once. The chain is built from TRBV6-1 and TRBJ2-7; possibly TRBD1 for D (6 bases). V dropped 6 bases and J dropped 6 bases, with 15 bases sitting between them. This CDR3 spans 13 amino acids. CDR1 and CDR2 from the germline V gene are MNHNS and SASEGT. CDR3 amino acids: CASSQGQPGEQYF. The CDR3 nucleotides are TGTGCCAGCAGCCAGGGGCAACCCGGCGAGCAGTACTTC.

This clone was recorded once. The chain employs TRBV4-3 and TRBJ2-6; tentatively, D is TRBD2 (5 bases). The CDR3 length is 17 residues. V was trimmed by 4 bases and J by 2 bases, leaving 15 bases between them. The V gene's germline CDR1 is LGHNA and CDR2 YSLEER. The CDR3 DNA reads TGCGCCAGCAGCCGTGAGTACCGGACTGCTGGGGCCAACGTCCTGACTTTC. This gives the protein CASSREYRTAGANVLTF.

The chain employs TRBV5-4 and TRBJ1-3, with D hard to call. There are 15 residues in the CDR3. V was cut by 0 bases and J by 4 bases, with 11 bases left in between. CDR1 and CDR2 from the germline V gene are SGHNT and YYREEE (reference sequence). CDR3 protein: CASSLGSTSGNTIYF. For the CDR3, the DNA is TGTGCCAGCAGCTTGGGGAGCACCTCGGGAAACACCATATATTTT.

This chain links TRBV9 with TRBJ2-5; TRBD2 matches at 15 bases. The J segment lost 4 bases and the V segment lost 4 bases, leaving 5 bases of the junction unmatched. The CDR3 runs to 16 residues. The V gene's germline CDR1 is SGDLS and CDR2 YYNGEE. CDR3 in DNA: TGTGCCAGCAGCACCGGACTAGCGGGAGGGTCAGAGACCCAGTACTTC. It is translated as CASSTGLAGGSETQYF.

V gene TRBV4-3 combines with J gene TRBJ2-7; 11 nucleotides align to TRBD1. The V segment lost 1 base and the J segment 3 bases; nucleotides outside the gene matches: 2. Germline V gene lookup returns CDR1 LGHNA and CDR2 YSLEER. The CDR3 consists of 15 residues. CDR3 amino acids: CASSQAGQGDYEQYF. The CDR3 nucleotides read TGCGCCAGCAGCCAAGCGGGACAGGGGGACTACGAGCAGTACTTC.

The chain couples TRBV7-6 to TRBJ1-1; D is ambiguous. This CDR3 spans 15 amino acids. The ends were cut back, 3 bases at V and 4 bases at J, with 15 bases in the middle. Germline-derived CDR1 and CDR2 are SGHVS and FNYEAQ. CDR3 coding DNA: TGTGCCAGCAGCTTTGGATGGGGAGGGAGCACTGAAGCTTTCTTT. Translating gives CASSFGWGGSTEAFF.